This T cell receptor (beta chain) was profiled in a study of cytomegalovirus exposure and HLA in healthy donors. A multiplex PCR was run with 60 Vbeta primers and 13 Jbeta primers. Libraries were prepared by immunoSEQ multiplex PCR; TCRdb keeps only in-frame clonotypes and omits some of them. The listing records about 130,000 clones. The CDR3 runs to 13 residues. V gave up 2 bases and J gave up 6 bases, with 12 bases separating them. Germline lookup yields CDR1 SGHRS and CDR2 YFSETQ. Study results and limitations: Among immune exposure information, only CMV serostatus was available. The authors later linked a missense DCLRE1C variant to TCR beta V- and J-gene trimming. TCR beta chains numbering more than 150 were designated cytomegalovirus-associated. Earlier findings revealed that most TCR beta V segments proved productive either about 90% or about 30% of the time.

Regarding this clone: Antigen unknown.

The chain has TRBV5-1 and TRBJ2-7; D is possibly TRBD1 (6 bases). The sequence was obtained from a man aged 40-49 years in good health and CMV-seronegative. Input material: PBMCs. Written as DNA, the CDR3 is TGCGCCAGCAGCTTTCCACAGGGATTCGAGCAGTACTTC. Translation gives CASSFPQGFEQYF. The full variable domain, rest sourced from reference TRBV5-1 and TRBJ2-7, is KAGVTQTPRYLIKTRGQQVTLSCSPISGHRSVSWYQQTPGQGLQFLFEYFSETQRNKGNFPGRFSGRQFSNSRSEMNVSTLELGDSALYLCASSFPQGFEQYFGPGTRLTVT.